This TCR beta chain derives from a study of B cell selection in AIRE deficiency. Assay used: immunoSEQ multiplex PCR; TCRdb lists only in-frame clones, some missing. The profile shows around 26,000 clones, roughly 90% of them singletons. The length of the CDR3 is 15 residues. Germline-derived CDR1 and CDR2 are GTSNPN and SVGIG (reference sequence). The germline V and J ends were trimmed by 0 bases and 0 bases, with 9 bases remaining between them. Regulatory T cells were sorted as CD4+CD25hiCD127low/negative. The TCR sequence derives from a human donor in good health. Input material: CD4+CD25+ Tregs sorted from PBMCs. This sequence joins TRBV30 and TRBJ2-1; D gene uncertain. Written as DNA, the CDR3 is TGTGCCTGGAGTGTCGTGGAAAGCTCCTACAATGAGCAGTTCTTC. It yields the protein CAWSVVESSYNEQFF.